This entry describes one TCR beta chain. These data originate in a study of monozygotic twins with inflammatory bowel disease. For each CDR3 protein, TCRdb gives one entry from its re-call of the 5' RACE reads, without DNA. The sample table includes more than 300,000 distinct CDR3 sequences. The CDR3 runs 15 residues. Germline V lookup: CDR1 SGHRS, CDR2 YFSETQ. The clonotype originates from a human donor with ulcerative colitis or Crohn's disease, or a healthy co-twin of an affected twin (not recorded which). This chain connects TRBV5-1 to TRBJ1-1; the D call from TCRdb, TRBD1, cannot be confirmed without DNA. Material for sequencing was blood. CDR3 sequence reads: CASTSGRTGSTEAFF.